The 19 T cell receptor beta chains below were found in one sample sequenced in a study of metastatic and nonmetastatic thyroid tumors. No treatment of any kind had been given to any patient before thyroid surgery. TCRdb re-clonotyped the PCR reads via MiXCR. The sample lists 33,000 or so clones, 7.4% occurring once. What was sequenced was blood. Receptor source: a female donor with papillary thyroid cancer or a benign thyroid nodule (not recorded which). Some clones in this sample may be carry-over from other donors' samples.

The CDR3 nucleotides are TGTGCCAGCAGCTGGGGGTGGGCCCCAGATACGCAGTATTTT. Translation gives CASSWGWAPDTQYF. The chain joins TRBV3-1 to TRBJ2-3, with D perhaps TRBD1 or TRBD2 (5 bases each). Germline V CDR1 and CDR2: LGHDT, YNNKEL (reference sequence). Trimming took 5 bases from V and 4 from J, leaving 13 bases between them. The CDR3 is made up of 14 amino acids.

As concerns this clone: Given a much more abundant clone one base away, this may be a read error. Other DNA variants within this sample encode the same CDR3. The chain recombines TRBV7-6 with TRBJ2-1; 9 bases line up with TRBD2. V was clipped by 5 bases and J by 8 bases; unmatched bases: 10. CDR1 SGHVS and CDR2 FNYEAQ come from the germline V gene. CDR3 length: 15 residues. For the CDR3, the DNA is TGTGCCAGCAGCGACGCGACTAGCGGCGGGCATGAGCAGTTCTTC. The encoded protein is CASSDATSGGHEQFF.

This clone was detected many times. The V and J genes are TRBV18 and TRBJ1-2, with 8 bases fitting TRBD1. The CDR3 covers 14 residues. Germline CDR1 is KGHSH and CDR2 is LQKENI. With 3 bases clipped from V and 2 bases from J, the junction kept 2 bases outside the gene matches. CDR3 protein: CASSPRTGNYGYTF. The CDR3 DNA follows: TGTGCCAGCTCACCTAGGACAGGGAACTATGGCTACACCTTC.

This chain joins TRBV30 and TRBJ2-7; TRBD2 might be the D (5 bases). The CDR3 has 14 amino acids. Germline loops: CDR1 GTSNPN, CDR2 SVGIG (reference sequence). V dropped 4 bases and J dropped 5 bases, with 18 bases sitting between them. Here the CDR3 DNA reads TGTGCCTGGATTGGCCCGGGGTCAAGTGACGAGCAGTACTTC. Translation gives CAWIGPGSSDEQYF.

This clone was recorded many times. The CDR3 sequence: CASRRAGQGYTGELFF. The CDR3 DNA is TGTGCCAGCAGGAGGGCTGGACAGGGCTACACCGGGGAGCTGTTTTTT. The chain has TRBV12-3 or TRBV12-4 and TRBJ2-2, with 8 nucleotides matching TRBD1. The length of the CDR3 is 16 residues. Trimming removed 6 bases from V and 3 bases from J; junction bases left unmatched: 9.

In its sample, this clone was seen many times. V gene TRBV5-1 combines with J gene TRBJ1-1; D is unresolved. Germline CDR1 reads SGHRS; CDR2 reads YFSETQ. V was shortened by 0 bases and J by 1 base, with 10 bases between the two germline ends. This CDR3 has 15 residues. CDR3 in DNA: TGCGCCAGCAGCTTGGATTCCCGGGGGAACACTGAAGCTTTCTTT. This sequence encodes CASSLDSRGNTEAFF.

Many counts were recorded for this clone. V is TRBV6-1 and J is TRBJ1-5; 7 nucleotides align to TRBD1. This CDR3 has 17 residues. Germline CDR1 and CDR2: MNHNS and SASEGT. Trimming at V came to 5 bases and at J to 2 bases, leaving 12 bases not matched to a gene. The CDR3 spells CASSKRGTDRGNQPQHF. CDR3 DNA: TGTGCCAGCAGTAAGCGGGGAACCGACAGGGGCAATCAGCCCCAGCATTTT.

This clone has at least ten counts. This chain links TRBV7-2 with TRBJ2-5; a weak D match, TRBD2 (7 bases). CDR1 SGHTA and CDR2 FQGNSA come from the germline V gene. The CDR3 length is 14 residues. Trimming removed 3 bases from V and 5 bases from J, with 13 bases in between. This CDR3 reads CASSFGGQLETQYF. The CDR3 DNA reads as TGTGCCAGCAGCTTCGGGGGGCAGTTGGAGACCCAGTACTTC. Looking up the rest from reference TRBV7-2 and TRBJ2-5 gives the full variable domain: GAGVSQSPSNKVTEKGKDVELRCDPISGHTALYWYRQSLGQGLEFLIYFQGNSAPDKSGLPSDRFSAERTGGSVSTLTIQRTQQEDSAVYLCASSFGGQLETQYFGPGTRLLVL.

This clone was seen repeatedly, ten times or more. The gene calls are TRBV6-5 and TRBJ1-1; D remains unclear. V shed 2 bases and J shed 0 bases, with 10 bases lying between them. The germline CDR1 and CDR2 sequences are MNHEY and SVGAGI. The CDR3 is 15 amino acids. This chain's CDR3 is CASSYKGLMNTEAFF. CDR3 coding DNA: TGTGCCAGCAGTTACAAGGGCCTGATGAACACTGAAGCTTTCTTT.

This clone showed up many times. V usage is TRBV7-2 and J usage is TRBJ2-4; 7 nucleotides align to TRBD1. V dropped 5 bases and J dropped 0; count of bases not matched to a gene: 13. Germline values: CDR1 SGHTA, CDR2 FQGNSA. CDR3 length equals 18 residues. This CDR3 is CASSPRSTGLLAKNIQYF. CDR3 nucleotides: TGTGCCAGCAGCCCGAGATCGACAGGGCTGCTAGCCAAAAACATTCAGTACTTC. The full variable domain, in which reference TRBV7-2 and TRBJ2-4 provide the parts outside the CDR3, is GAGVSQSPSNKVTEKGKDVELRCDPISGHTALYWYRQSLGQGLEFLIYFQGNSAPDKSGLPSDRFSAERTGGSVSTLTIQRTQQEDSAVYLCASSPRSTGLLAKNIQYFGAGTRLSVL.

The table lists this clone with many counts. This chain links TRBV2 with TRBJ1-2; no firm D call. Per the germline V gene, CDR1 is SNHLY and CDR2 is FYNNEI. This CDR3 spans 11 amino acids. V dropped 9 bases and J dropped 7 bases, with 12 bases sitting between them. Written as DNA, the CDR3 is TGTGCCAGATCCGAAGGAGGTGGCTACACCTTC. Its translation is CARSEGGGYTF.

This clone was recorded many times. DNA of the CDR3: TGCGCCAGCAGCCAAGTTGAGGGGAGCGGGTACGAGCAGTACTTC. This codes for CASSQVEGSGYEQYF. The V gene is TRBV4-1, the J gene TRBJ2-7, with D possibly being TRBD2 (6 bases). This CDR3 is 15 amino acids long. V shed 1 base and J shed 4 bases, with 14 bases lying between them. Germline loops: CDR1 MGHRA, CDR2 YSYEKL.

This clone was seen repeatedly, ten times or more. The rearrangement joins TRBV12-3 or TRBV12-4 to TRBJ1-5; maybe TRBD1 (5 bases). Deletions cut 2 bases from V and 3 bases from J, with 17 bases between. The CDR3 is 17 residues long. Written as DNA, the CDR3 is TGTGCCAGCAGTTTAAGCGGGGGTGGCGGCCTCAATCAGCCCCAGCATTTT. Its translation: CASSLSGGGGLNQPQHF.

This clone was seen ten or more times. V usage is TRBV15 and J usage is TRBJ2-1, with 13 bases aligning to TRBD2. Germline assignment: CDR1 LNHNV and CDR2 YYDKDF (reference sequence). V shed 3 bases, J shed 8 bases, and the junction held 4 bases outside the gene matches. The CDR3 is 15 amino acids. As DNA, the CDR3 is TGTGCCACCAGCAGTGGGACTAGCGGGACCCATGAGCAGTTCTTC. Its translation is CATSSGTSGTHEQFF.

The chain links TRBV5-1 to TRBJ2-5; 13 bases match TRBD2. Losses at the gene ends were 7 bases for V and 4 bases for J; bases not matched to a gene: 10. The CDR3 is made up of 16 amino acids. Germline V gene data show CDR1 as SGHRS and CDR2 as YFSETQ. Here the CDR3 reads CASLHWTSGSGETQYF. CDR3 DNA sequence: TGCGCCAGCCTCCATTGGACTAGCGGGAGTGGAGAGACCCAGTACTTC.

In its sample, this clone was seen many times. This chain joins TRBV12-3 or TRBV12-4 and TRBJ2-1; 10 nucleotides match TRBD2. There are 16 residues in the CDR3. The V gene end was trimmed by 3 bases and the J gene end by 2 bases; junction bases not matched to a gene: 4. The CDR3 region has the DNA TGTGCCAGCAGTTTCCCTCTAGCGGGAGCCTACAATGAGCAGTTCTTC. Translated: CASSFPLAGAYNEQFF.

This clone was detected ten times or more. The genes are TRBV4-3 and TRBJ2-6; D not certain. The ends were cut back, 0 bases at V and 4 bases at J, with 10 bases in the middle. This CDR3 is built from 16 residues. CDR1 is LGHNA and CDR2 is YSLEER in the germline V gene. CDR3 DNA sequence: TGCGCCAGCAGCCAAGATTGGGTGAGGGGGGCCAACGTCCTGACTTTC. This encodes CASSQDWVRGANVLTF.

As regards this clone: This sequence may be a read error, since a much larger clone differs from it by one base. J is TRBJ1-1 and V is TRBV5-1; maybe TRBD1 (5 bases). The germline V gene has CDR1 SGHRS and CDR2 YFSETQ. Trimming shortened V by 0 bases and J by 2 bases, and 11 bases separated the two germline ends. This CDR3 contains 15 residues. The DNA of the CDR3 is TGCGCCAGCAGCTTGGTCGCAGGGCATAACACTGAAGCTTTCTTT. Translating it yields CASSLVAGHNTEAFF.

Details on this clone: Other DNA sequences in this specimen translate into the identical CDR3. The V call is TRBV11-1, the J call TRBJ1-2; maybe TRBD1 (6 bases). Trimming pared 3 bases from V and 7 bases from J, leaving 12 bases between. The CDR3 is 13 residues long. Germline assignment: CDR1 SGHAT and CDR2 FQDESV (reference sequence). The CDR3 DNA reads TGTGCCAGCAGCTTCTCCGGGGGCGGTGGCTACACCTTC. It encodes CASSFSGGGGYTF.